The following is a T cell receptor (beta chain) sequence with its context. This sample is drawn from a study of cytomegalovirus exposure and HLA in healthy donors. As for the study in general: Early released data comprised approximately 85 million unique TCRs from HLA-typed donors.

Germline V CDR1 and CDR2: PRHDT, FYEKMQ (reference sequence). The CDR3 contains 15 residues. Trimming left V 5 bases short and J 3 bases short, with 16 bases between. 13 Jbeta primers and 60 Vbeta primers were used for the PCR. Profiling relied on immunoSEQ multiplex PCR, and the TCRdb table lists in-frame clones only, not all of them. The sample holds 280,000 or so clones; around nine tenths are singletons and the top ten take about 2.3%. V is TRBV13 and J is TRBJ2-5; a possible D gene is TRBD2 (7 bases). Sequencing was done on a sample of PBMCs. The TCR was taken from a woman under 30 in good health and CMV-seronegative. The CDR3 region has the DNA TGTGCCAGCAGCCCCTGGGAGGGGGACGAAGAGACCCAGTACTTC. Translated, it gives CASSPWEGDEETQYF.